This note documents a single T cell receptor beta chain sequence. The antigen is not known. The V end was cut by 7 bases, the J end by 2 bases, with 9 bases between. Germline V gene data show CDR1 as MNHEY and CDR2 as SVGAGI. The CDR3 contains 12 residues. The method was immunoSEQ multiplex PCR; TCRdb's version includes in-frame clones alone and lacks a portion of them. Of fewer than 25,000 clones listed, just over 85% are singletons. The data derive from a study of OX40 agonist ivuxolimab in advanced cancers. As for the study in general: Ivuxolimab was administered intravenously to patients at 0.01 to 10 mg/kg every 2 weeks. The study reported partial responses in three patients: one hepatocellular carcinoma, two cutaneous melanoma. General observations from the study: Antigen specificity was not determined for the expanded peripheral T cells.

Material: CD4+ or CD8+ T cells sorted from blood, obtained in a trial of the OX40 agonist ivuxolimab. The chain joins TRBV6-5 to TRBJ2-7, with unresolved D. The sequence derives from an adult with an advanced solid tumor such as melanoma, head and neck, liver or kidney cancer. This CDR3 is CASTAGTYEQYF. The CDR3 nucleotides read TGTGCCAGCACTGCTGGAACCTACGAGCAGTACTTC.